A selection of T cell receptor beta chains follows, all from one sample in a study of shared clonotypes between healthy human individuals. Measured with immunoSEQ multiplex PCR; TCRdb has only the in-frame clones, and not every one. The sample carries about 1.1 million clones, 70% to 80% recorded once. Source material: memory CD4+ T cells from PBMCs. All receptors derive from a man younger than 35 in good health. Some clones in this sample may be carry-over from other donors' samples. Each CDR3 is given with its conserved first and last residue. The D gene is left open where the match is weak. Size is stated for part of the rows, as once, few or many counts, or as a class when the clone is expanded.

TRBV14	TRBJ1-3	-	-	TGTGCCAGCAGCCGCCTTCCCATGGAAGACGGAAACACCATATATTTT	CASSRLPMEDGNTIYF
TRBV6-5	TRBJ1-2	TRBD1	many	TGTGCCAGCCGAAGACAGGGTAACTATGGCTACACCTTC	CASRRQGNYGYTF
TRBV12-5	TRBJ2-5	TRBD1	-	TGTGCTAGTGGTTTGGCCGGGACAGGGGGCGGCAGAGAGACCCAGTACTTC	CASGLAGTGGGRETQYF
TRBV27	TRBJ1-3	-	-	TGTGCCAGCAGTTCCAGGGCAGCGACCTCTGGAAACACCATATATTTT	CASSSRAATSGNTIYF
TRBV11-2	TRBJ2-1	-	-	TGTGCCAGCTCGCGGCCCAGCTCCTACAATGAGCAGTTCTTC	CASSRPSSYNEQFF
TRBV9	TRBJ2-2	TRBD2	-	TGTGCCAGCAGCGTAGTCGGGAGGGCCACCGGGGAGCTGTTTTTT	CASSVVGRATGELFF
TRBV6-6	TRBJ2-1	-	once	TGTGCCAGTCGACTAGATCCCTACAATGAGCAGTTCTTC	CASRLDPYNEQFF
TRBV7-3	TRBJ2-3	-	-	TGTGCCAGCAGCTTAGGAGACACAGATACGCAGTATTTT	CASSLGDTDTQYF
TRBV5-4	TRBJ2-1	TRBD2	-	TGTGCCAGCAGCCCCAGACTAGCGGCCTACAATGAGCAGTTCTTC	CASSPRLAAYNEQFF
TRBV27	TRBJ2-1	TRBD2	-	TGTGCCAGCAGTCGCGCTAGCGGGAGTGTCAGCAATGAGCAGTTCTTC	CASSRASGSVSNEQFF
TRBV7-2	TRBJ2-1	TRBD1	-	TGTGCCAGCAGCTTACGGTCAGGGGGCAATGAGCAGTTCTTC	CASSLRSGGNEQFF
TRBV7-9	TRBJ2-2	TRBD2	-	TGTGCCAGCAGCCATACTAGCGGGGGGAACACCGGGGAGCTGTTTTTT	CASSHTSGGNTGELFF
TRBV7-9	TRBJ2-3	-	-	TGTGCCAGCAGCTCAGGGCATGGGGAGGATACGCAGTATTTT	CASSSGHGEDTQYF
TRBV2	TRBJ1-5	-	-	TGTGCCAGCAGTGAAACAGTTAGCAATCAGCCCCAGCATTTT	CASSETVSNQPQHF
TRBV5-1	TRBJ2-1	-	-	TGCGCCAGCAGCTTATGGGAGATGGCCTACAATGAGCAGTTCTTC	CASSLWEMAYNEQFF
TRBV15	TRBJ2-5	TRBD2	-	TGTGCCACCAGCAGAGAGGTGGTAGCGGGAGAGACCCAGTACTTC	CATSREVVAGETQYF
TRBV5-6	TRBJ2-3	-	once	TGTGCCAGCAGCTTGGGGGCTCCGGCCGGGTCCGGGGGCACAGATACGCAGTATTTT	CASSLGAPAGSGGTDTQYF
TRBV5-6	TRBJ2-7	-	-	TGTGCCAGCAGCCCCGGGGGCGACGAGCAGTACTTC	CASSPGGDEQYF
TRBV7-2	TRBJ2-1	-	-	TGTGCCAGCAGCGCAGACAGGTCCTACAATGAGCAGTTCTTC	CASSADRSYNEQFF
TRBV5-4	TRBJ2-7	TRBD2	-	TGTGCCAGCAGCCGGGGGGGCGAGCAGTACTTC	CASSRGGEQYF
TRBV5-4	TRBJ1-1	-	-	TGTGCCAGCAGCTTTTGGAGGAACACTGAAGCTTTCTTT	CASSFWRNTEAFF
TRBV6-5	TRBJ1-4	TRBD1	-	TGTGCCAGCAGCCACTCGGGGACAGAATATGAAAAACTGTTTTTT	CASSHSGTEYEKLFF
TRBV19	TRBJ1-5	-	-	TGTGCCAGTAGTGCCTCGCCTCAGCCCCAGCATTTT	CASSASPQPQHF
TRBV19	TRBJ2-3	TRBD2	once	TGTGCCAGTACGAGGGTAGCGGGACGCTTCGATACGCAGTATTTT	CASTRVAGRFDTQYF
TRBV4-3	TRBJ2-4	-	-	TGCGCCAGCAGCCAAGATACCCAAACGGACATTCAGTACTTC	CASSQDTQTDIQYF
TRBV15	TRBJ2-7	-	-	TGTGCCACCAGCAGAGATCGGTCGAGATCGGGATACGAGCAGTACTTC	CATSRDRSRSGYEQYF
TRBV4-1	TRBJ2-5	-	-	TGCGCCAGCAGCCAAGCTAGTCTAGGCGAGACCCAGTACTTC	CASSQASLGETQYF
TRBV18	TRBJ1-5	-	few	TGTGCCAGCTCACCGGAACAGATCAATCAGCCCCAGCATTTT	CASSPEQINQPQHF
TRBV7-9	TRBJ2-7	TRBD2	once	TGTGCCAGCAGGCCTAGCGGGAGTACGTACGAGCAGTACTTC	CASRPSGSTYEQYF
TRBV2	TRBJ1-1	-	-	TGTGCCAGCAGATACAGGACCAACACTGAAGCTTTCTTT	CASRYRTNTEAFF
TRBV11-3	TRBJ1-2	TRBD1	-	TGTGCCAGCAGCTTCCCAGGGGGCTCGGTTGGCTATGGCTACACCTTC	CASSFPGGSVGYGYTF
TRBV18	TRBJ1-2	TRBD1	-	TGTGCCAGCTCACCACTCTTCCGGGACAGGAGCCATTTGGGTGGCTACACCTTC	CASSPLFRDRSHLGGYTF
TRBV28	TRBJ1-3	-	-	TGTGCCAGCAGCCCCACAGGGACGAGCTCTGGAAACACCATATATTTT	CASSPTGTSSGNTIYF
TRBV25-1	TRBJ2-5	-	-	TGTGCCAGCAGTGAATATGTTGAGGGGGAAAGAGGAGAGACCCAGTACTTC	CASSEYVEGERGETQYF
TRBV7-7	TRBJ2-3	-	many	TGTGCCAGCAGTCAGGGGGGATACACAGATACGCAGTATTTT	CASSQGGYTDTQYF
TRBV9	TRBJ2-1	-	-	TGTGCCAGCAGCGTAGAGAGGATCGGGGGTTCGAAGCAGTTCTTC	CASSVERIGGSKQFF
TRBV28	TRBJ2-1	-	-	TGTGCCAGCGGGGCTAGCTCCTACAATGAGCAGTTCTTC	CASGASSYNEQFF
TRBV27	TRBJ2-1	TRBD1	-	TGTGCCAGCAGCGGGATGAGGACAGGAACTTATTCCTACAATGAGCAGTTCTTC	CASSGMRTGTYSYNEQFF
TRBV6-6	TRBJ2-2	-	-	TGTGCCAGCAGTACACGTGGGCCAGGGTCCAACGGGGAGCTGTTTTTT	CASSTRGPGSNGELFF
TRBV18	TRBJ1-1	-	few	TGTGCCAGCCTCGGGGGCGTGAACACTGAAGCTTTCTTT	CASLGGVNTEAFF
TRBV2	TRBJ2-1	-	-	TGTGCCAGCAAAAGCGAGGGTCAGAGGTACTTCTTC	CASKSEGQRYFF
TRBV19	TRBJ1-5	-	-	TGTGCCACTAGACAGGTTGGCAATCAGCCCCAGCATTTT	CATRQVGNQPQHF
TRBV6-5	TRBJ2-5	-	-	TGTGCCAGCAGACGAATAGCGGTAGAGACCCAGTACTTC	CASRRIAVETQYF